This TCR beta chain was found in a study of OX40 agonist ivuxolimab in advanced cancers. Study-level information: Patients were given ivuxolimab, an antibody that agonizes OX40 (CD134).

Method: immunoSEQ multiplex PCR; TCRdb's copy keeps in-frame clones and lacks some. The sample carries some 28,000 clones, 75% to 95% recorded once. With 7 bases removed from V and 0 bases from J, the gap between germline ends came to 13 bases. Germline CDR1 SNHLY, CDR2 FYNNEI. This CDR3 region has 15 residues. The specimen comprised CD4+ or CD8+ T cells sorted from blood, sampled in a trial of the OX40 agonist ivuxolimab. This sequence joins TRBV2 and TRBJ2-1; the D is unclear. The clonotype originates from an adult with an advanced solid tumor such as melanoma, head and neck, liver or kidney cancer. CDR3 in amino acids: CASKPRGSSYNEQFF. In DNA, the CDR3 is TGTGCCAGCAAGCCTCGAGGCTCCTCCTACAATGAGCAGTTCTTC.